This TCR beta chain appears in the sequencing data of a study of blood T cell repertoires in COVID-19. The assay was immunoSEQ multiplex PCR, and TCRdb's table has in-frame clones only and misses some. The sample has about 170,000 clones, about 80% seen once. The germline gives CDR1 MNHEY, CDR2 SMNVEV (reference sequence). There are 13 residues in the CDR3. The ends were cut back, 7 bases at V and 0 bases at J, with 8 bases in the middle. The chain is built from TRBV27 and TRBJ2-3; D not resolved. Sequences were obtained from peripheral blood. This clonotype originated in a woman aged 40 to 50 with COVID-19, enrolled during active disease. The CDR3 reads CASMRYSTDTQYF. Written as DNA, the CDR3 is TGTGCCAGCATGCGATACAGCACAGATACGCAGTATTTT.